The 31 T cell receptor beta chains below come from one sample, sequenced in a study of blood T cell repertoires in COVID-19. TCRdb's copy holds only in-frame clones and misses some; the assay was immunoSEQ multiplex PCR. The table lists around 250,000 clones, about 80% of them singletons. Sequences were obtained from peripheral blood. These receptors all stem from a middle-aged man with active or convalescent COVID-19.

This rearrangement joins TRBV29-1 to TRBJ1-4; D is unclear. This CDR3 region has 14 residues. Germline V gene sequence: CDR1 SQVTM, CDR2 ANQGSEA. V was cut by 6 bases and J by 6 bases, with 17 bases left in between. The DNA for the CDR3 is TGCAGCGTCAAGGAGTCCACGTATCATGAAAAACTGTTTTTT. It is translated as CSVKESTYHEKLFF.

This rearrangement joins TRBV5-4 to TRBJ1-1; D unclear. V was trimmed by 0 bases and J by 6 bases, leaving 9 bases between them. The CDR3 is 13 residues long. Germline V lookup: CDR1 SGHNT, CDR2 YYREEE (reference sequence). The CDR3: CASSLVPSAEAFF. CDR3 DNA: TGTGCCAGCAGCTTGGTGCCGAGCGCTGAAGCTTTCTTT.

CDR3 sequence (DNA): TGTGCCAGCAACTCTCAGGGGTCGAATTCACCCCTCCACTTT. It encodes CASNSQGSNSPLHF. The chain joins TRBV3-1 (or the pseudogene TRBV3-2) to TRBJ1-6; tentatively, D is TRBD1 (6 bases). Germline V gene sequence: CDR1 LGHDT, CDR2 YNNKEL (reference sequence). Trimming shortened V by 7 bases and J by 7 bases, and 14 bases separated the two germline ends. The CDR3 has 14 amino acids.

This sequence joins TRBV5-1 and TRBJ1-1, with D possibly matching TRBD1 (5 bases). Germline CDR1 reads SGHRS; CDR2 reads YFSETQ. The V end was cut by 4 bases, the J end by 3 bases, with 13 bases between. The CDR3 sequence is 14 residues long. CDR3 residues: CASSAGGTHTEAFF. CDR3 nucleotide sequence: TGCGCCAGCAGCGCGGGGGGGACGCACACTGAAGCTTTCTTT.

CDR3 in amino acids: CASSYSRIPNEKLFF. The DNA for the CDR3 is TGTGCCAGCAGTTACTCGCGGATACCGAATGAAAAACTGTTTTTT. The V call is TRBV6-6, the J call TRBJ1-4; D is unclear. CDR3 size: 15 residues. Deletions cut 0 bases from V and 5 bases from J, with 10 bases between. Germline assignment: CDR1 MNHNY and CDR2 SVGAGI (reference sequence).

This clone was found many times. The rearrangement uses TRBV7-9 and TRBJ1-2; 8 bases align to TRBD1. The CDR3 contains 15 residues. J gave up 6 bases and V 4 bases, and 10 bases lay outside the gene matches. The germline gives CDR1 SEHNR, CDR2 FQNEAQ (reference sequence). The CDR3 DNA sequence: TGTGCCAGCAGCTCCAGGACAGGGAGGTCGGATGGCTACACCTTC. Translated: CASSSRTGRSDGYTF.

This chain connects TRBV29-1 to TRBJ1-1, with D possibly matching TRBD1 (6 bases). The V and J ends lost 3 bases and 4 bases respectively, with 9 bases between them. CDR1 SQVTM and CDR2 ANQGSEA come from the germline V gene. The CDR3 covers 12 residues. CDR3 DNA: TGCAGCGTTGAGAGGGGGAGCACTGAAGCTTTCTTT. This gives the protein CSVERGSTEAFF.

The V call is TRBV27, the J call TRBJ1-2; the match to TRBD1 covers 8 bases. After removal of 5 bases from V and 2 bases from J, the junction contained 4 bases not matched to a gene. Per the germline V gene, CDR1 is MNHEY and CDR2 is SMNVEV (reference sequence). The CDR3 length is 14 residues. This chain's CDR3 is CASSDRTGNYGYTF. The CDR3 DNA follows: TGTGCCAGCAGTGATCGGACAGGGAACTATGGCTACACCTTC.

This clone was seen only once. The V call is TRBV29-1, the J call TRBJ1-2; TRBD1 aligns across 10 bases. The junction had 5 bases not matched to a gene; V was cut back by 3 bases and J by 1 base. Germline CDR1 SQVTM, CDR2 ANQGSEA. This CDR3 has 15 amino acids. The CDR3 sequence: CSVDGTGDRNYGYTF. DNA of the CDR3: TGCAGCGTTGACGGGACAGGGGATCGTAACTATGGCTACACCTTC.

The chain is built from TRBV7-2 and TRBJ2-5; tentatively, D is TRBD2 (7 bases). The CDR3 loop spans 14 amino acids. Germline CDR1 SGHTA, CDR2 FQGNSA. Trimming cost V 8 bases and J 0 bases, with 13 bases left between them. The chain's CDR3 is CASGGGGYQETQYF. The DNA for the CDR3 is TGTGCCAGCGGTGGGGGGGGCTACCAAGAGACCCAGTACTTC.

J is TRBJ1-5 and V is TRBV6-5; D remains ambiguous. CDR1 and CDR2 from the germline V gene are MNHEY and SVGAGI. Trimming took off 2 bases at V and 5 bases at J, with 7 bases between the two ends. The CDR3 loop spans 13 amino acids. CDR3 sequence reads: CASSYGGYQPQHF. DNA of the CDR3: TGTGCCAGCAGTTACGGCGGATATCAGCCCCAGCATTTT.

The CDR3 reads CASRPPGLQETQYF. Here the CDR3 DNA reads TGTGCCAGCAGGCCTCCGGGACTCCAAGAGACCCAGTACTTC. V usage is TRBV7-6 and J usage is TRBJ2-5, with TRBD2 as a possible D gene (6 bases). Trimming took 6 bases from V and 1 from J, leaving 12 bases between them. The CDR3 is made up of 14 amino acids. The germline CDR1 and CDR2 sequences are SGHVS and FNYEAQ.

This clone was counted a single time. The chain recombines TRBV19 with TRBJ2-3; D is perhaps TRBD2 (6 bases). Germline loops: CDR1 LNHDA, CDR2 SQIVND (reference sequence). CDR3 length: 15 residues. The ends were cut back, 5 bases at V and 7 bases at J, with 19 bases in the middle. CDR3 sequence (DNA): TGTGCCAGTAGTTTCTCCGGGACTGGTATGAATACGCAGTATTTT. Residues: CASSFSGTGMNTQYF.

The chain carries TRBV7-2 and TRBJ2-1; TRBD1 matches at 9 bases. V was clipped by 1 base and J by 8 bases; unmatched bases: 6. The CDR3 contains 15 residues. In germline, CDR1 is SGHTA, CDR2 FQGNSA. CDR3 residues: CASSLEGQGWDEQFF. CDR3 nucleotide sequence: TGTGCCAGCAGCTTAGAGGGACAGGGTTGGGATGAGCAGTTCTTC. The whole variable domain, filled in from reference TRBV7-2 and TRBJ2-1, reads GAGVSQSPSNKVTEKGKDVELRCDPISGHTALYWYRQSLGQGLEFLIYFQGNSAPDKSGLPSDRFSAERTGGSVSTLTIQRTQQEDSAVYLCASSLEGQGWDEQFFGPGTRLTVL.

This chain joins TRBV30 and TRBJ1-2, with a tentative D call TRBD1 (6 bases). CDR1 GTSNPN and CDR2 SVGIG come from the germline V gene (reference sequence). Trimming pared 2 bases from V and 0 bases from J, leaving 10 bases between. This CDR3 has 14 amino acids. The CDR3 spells CAWSTGSSNYGYTF. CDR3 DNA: TGTGCCTGGAGTACAGGGAGCTCTAACTATGGCTACACCTTC.

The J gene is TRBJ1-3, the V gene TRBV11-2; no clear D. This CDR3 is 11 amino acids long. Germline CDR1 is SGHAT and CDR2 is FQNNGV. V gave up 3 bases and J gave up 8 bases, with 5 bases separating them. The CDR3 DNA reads TGTGCCAGCAGCTTGTCCGACACCATATATTTT. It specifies CASSLSDTIYF.

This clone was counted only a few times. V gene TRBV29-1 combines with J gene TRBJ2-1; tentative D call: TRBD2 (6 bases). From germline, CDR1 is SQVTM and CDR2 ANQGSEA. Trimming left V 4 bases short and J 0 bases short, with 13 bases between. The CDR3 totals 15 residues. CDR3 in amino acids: CSVVGGPVSYNEQFF. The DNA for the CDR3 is TGCAGCGTTGTCGGGGGTCCCGTCTCCTACAATGAGCAGTTCTTC.

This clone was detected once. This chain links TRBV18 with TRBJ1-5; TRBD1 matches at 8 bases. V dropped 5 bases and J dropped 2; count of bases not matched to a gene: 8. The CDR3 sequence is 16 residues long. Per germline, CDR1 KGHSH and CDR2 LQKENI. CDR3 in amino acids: CASSDLTGEGNQPQHF. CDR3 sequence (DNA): TGTGCCAGCTCAGACTTGACAGGGGAGGGCAATCAGCCCCAGCATTTT.

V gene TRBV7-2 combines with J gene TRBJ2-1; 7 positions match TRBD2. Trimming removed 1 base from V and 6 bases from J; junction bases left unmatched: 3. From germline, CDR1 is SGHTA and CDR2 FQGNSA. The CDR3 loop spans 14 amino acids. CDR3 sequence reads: CASSLGLARNEQFF. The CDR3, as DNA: TGTGCCAGCAGCTTAGGACTAGCCCGCAATGAGCAGTTCTTC.

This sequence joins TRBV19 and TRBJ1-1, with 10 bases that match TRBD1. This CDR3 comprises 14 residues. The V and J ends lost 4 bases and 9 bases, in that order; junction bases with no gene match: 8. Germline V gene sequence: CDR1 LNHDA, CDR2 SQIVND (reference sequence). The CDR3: CASSTTPGQGQAFF. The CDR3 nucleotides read TGTGCCAGTAGTACTACTCCGGGACAGGGGCAAGCTTTCTTT.

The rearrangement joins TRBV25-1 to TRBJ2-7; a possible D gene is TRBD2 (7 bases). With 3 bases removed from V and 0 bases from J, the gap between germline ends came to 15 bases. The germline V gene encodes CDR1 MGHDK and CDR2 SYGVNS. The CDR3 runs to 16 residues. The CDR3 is CASSEGGGPSSYEQYF. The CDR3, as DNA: TGTGCCAGCAGTGAGGGAGGGGGTCCCTCCTCCTACGAGCAGTACTTC.

In nucleotides, the CDR3 is TGTGCCAGTAGTATAGGGGCCAGGGGCTACGCTGAAGCTTTCTTT. It yields the protein CASSIGARGYAEAFF. The rearrangement joins TRBV19 to TRBJ1-1; a possible D gene is TRBD1 (6 bases). Germline V lookup: CDR1 LNHDA, CDR2 SQIVND (reference sequence). V lost 1 base to trimming and J lost 6 bases, with 15 bases between them. The CDR3 covers 15 residues.

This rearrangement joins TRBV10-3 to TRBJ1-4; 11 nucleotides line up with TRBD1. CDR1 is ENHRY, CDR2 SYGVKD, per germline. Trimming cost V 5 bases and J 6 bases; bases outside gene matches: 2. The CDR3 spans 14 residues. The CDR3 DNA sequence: TGTGCCATCAGTCCGGGACAGGGGGATGAAAAACTGTTTTTT. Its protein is CAISPGQGDEKLFF.

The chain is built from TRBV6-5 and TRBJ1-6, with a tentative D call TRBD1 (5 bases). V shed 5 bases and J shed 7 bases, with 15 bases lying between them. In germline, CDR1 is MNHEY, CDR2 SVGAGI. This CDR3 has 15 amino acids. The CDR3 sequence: CASSPSAGRNSPLHF. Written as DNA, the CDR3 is TGTGCCAGCAGTCCGAGTGCAGGGCGGAATTCACCCCTCCACTTT.

The CDR3: CASSQGQGTVAISPLHF. CDR3 bases: TGTGCCAGCAGCCAGGGCCAAGGGACAGTCGCCATTTCACCCCTCCACTTT. The chain employs TRBV3-1 (or the pseudogene TRBV3-2) and TRBJ1-6, with 7 nucleotides matching TRBD1. The J segment lost 9 bases and the V segment lost 3 bases, leaving 14 bases of the junction unmatched. The CDR3 covers 17 residues. Germline CDR1 LGHDT, CDR2 YNNKEL (reference sequence).

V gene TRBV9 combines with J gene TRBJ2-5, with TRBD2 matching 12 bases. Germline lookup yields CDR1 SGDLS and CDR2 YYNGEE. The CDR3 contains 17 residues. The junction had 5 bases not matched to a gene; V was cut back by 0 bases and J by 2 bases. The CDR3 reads CASSVALGLAGQETQYF. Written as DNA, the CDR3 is TGTGCCAGCAGCGTAGCTCTTGGACTAGCGGGGCAAGAGACCCAGTACTTC.

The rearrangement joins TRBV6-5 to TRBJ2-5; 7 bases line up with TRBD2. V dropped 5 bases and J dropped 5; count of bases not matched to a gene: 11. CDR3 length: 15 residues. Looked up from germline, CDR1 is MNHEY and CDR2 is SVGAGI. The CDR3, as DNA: TGTGCCAGCAGTCCGGGACTACCACCCCGGGAGACCCAGTACTTC. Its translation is CASSPGLPPRETQYF.

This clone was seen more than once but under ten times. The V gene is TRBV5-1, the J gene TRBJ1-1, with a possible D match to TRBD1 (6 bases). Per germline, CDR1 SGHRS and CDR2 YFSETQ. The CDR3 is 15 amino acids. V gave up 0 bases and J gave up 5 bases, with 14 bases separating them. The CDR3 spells CASSLVGDQGTEAFF. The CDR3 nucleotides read TGCGCCAGCAGCTTGGTTGGGGATCAGGGGACTGAAGCTTTCTTT.

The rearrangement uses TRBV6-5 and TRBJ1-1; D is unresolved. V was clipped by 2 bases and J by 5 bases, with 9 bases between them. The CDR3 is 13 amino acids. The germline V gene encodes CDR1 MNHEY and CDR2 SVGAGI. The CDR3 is CASSYRGETEAFF. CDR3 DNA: TGTGCCAGCAGTTACCGGGGAGAGACTGAAGCTTTCTTT.

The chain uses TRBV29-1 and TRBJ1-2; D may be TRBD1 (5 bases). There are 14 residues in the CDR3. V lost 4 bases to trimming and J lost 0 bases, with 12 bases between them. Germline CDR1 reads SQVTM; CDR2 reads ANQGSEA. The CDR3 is CSVVSGIANYGYTF. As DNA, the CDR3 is TGCAGCGTTGTTTCAGGGATAGCTAACTATGGCTACACCTTC.

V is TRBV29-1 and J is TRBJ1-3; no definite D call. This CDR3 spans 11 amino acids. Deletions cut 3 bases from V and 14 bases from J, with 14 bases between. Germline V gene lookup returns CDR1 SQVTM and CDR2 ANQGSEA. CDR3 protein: CSVEEGERVYF. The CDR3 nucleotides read TGCAGCGTTGAGGAGGGCGAAAGGGTATATTTT.